This TCR beta chain was captured by sequencing in a study of T-cell memory formation after mild COVID-19. Germline loops: CDR1 DFQATT, CDR2 SNEGSKA (reference sequence). J lost 4 bases, V lost 3 bases, and 10 bases had no gene match. This CDR3 has 15 residues. Whole-study results and caveats: Pre-infection memory already had some responding clones, implying cross-reactive memory joined. In second-wave clones peaking day 37, SARS-CoV-2 specificity remained unconfirmed.

A word on this clonotype: The antigen remains undetermined.

With constant-segment primers, 5'RACE yielded cDNA libraries of TCR alpha and TCR beta that carried sample barcodes and UMIs. One entry per CDR3 protein, called by TCRdb with MiXCR from the 5' RACE reads. Here the sample spans 450,000 to 650,000 distinct CDR3 sequences, over 15% being singletons. Input material: PBMCs or a T cell subset sorted from them (not recorded which). The chain recombines TRBV20-1 with TRBJ2-3; 7 positions agree with TRBD2. The sequence was obtained from an adult woman who had mild COVID-19 (a few samples of this study predate the infection). Cell type and time point are not known. The chain's CDR3 is CSASRSASGSDTQYF. CDR3 in DNA: TGCAGTGCTAGTCGTTCTGCTAGCGGTTCAGATACGCAGTATTTT.